This TCR beta chain was recovered during a study of blood T cell repertoires in COVID-19. Only in-frame clones appear in the TCRdb table, and some are missing; sequencing was by immunoSEQ multiplex PCR. The table lists some 170,000 clones, 80% of them singletons. From germline, CDR1 is LGHNT and CDR2 FRNRAP. J was trimmed by 8 bases and V by 7 bases; bases with no gene match: 7. The CDR3 extends over 12 amino acids. The receptor was isolated from a middle-aged man who had recovered from COVID-19. The V call is TRBV12-5, the J call TRBJ1-2, with 7 bases matching TRBD1. Sequenced: PBMCs or T cells enriched from blood (not recorded which). The CDR3 bases are TGTGCTAGTGCCCGGGACAGTACGGGCTACACCTTC. Amino acid sequence: CASARDSTGYTF.